This T cell receptor beta chain appears in the sequencing data of a study of identical twins. General study results and limits: Insertions were fewer in abundant cord blood beta clonotypes, whereas memory repertoires showed none of this pattern.

This clonotype turned up a few times. Its cognate antigen is unknown. Germline loops: CDR1 MNHEY, CDR2 SMNVEV (reference sequence). This CDR3 has 13 amino acids. V shed 8 bases and J shed 3 bases, with 12 bases lying between them. TCRdb re-analysed the 5' RACE reads in MiXCR, keeping a single row per CDR3 protein. The sample carries roughly 1,500,000 distinct CDR3 sequences, about 31% recorded once. Sequenced input: cord blood. The receptor was isolated from a newborn girl in good health. The gene calls are TRBV27 and TRBJ2-3; tentatively, D is TRBD2 (6 bases). CDR3 bases: TGTGCCAGCGGTTATGGGGGGACAGATACGCAGTATTTT. Translated: CASGYGGTDTQYF.